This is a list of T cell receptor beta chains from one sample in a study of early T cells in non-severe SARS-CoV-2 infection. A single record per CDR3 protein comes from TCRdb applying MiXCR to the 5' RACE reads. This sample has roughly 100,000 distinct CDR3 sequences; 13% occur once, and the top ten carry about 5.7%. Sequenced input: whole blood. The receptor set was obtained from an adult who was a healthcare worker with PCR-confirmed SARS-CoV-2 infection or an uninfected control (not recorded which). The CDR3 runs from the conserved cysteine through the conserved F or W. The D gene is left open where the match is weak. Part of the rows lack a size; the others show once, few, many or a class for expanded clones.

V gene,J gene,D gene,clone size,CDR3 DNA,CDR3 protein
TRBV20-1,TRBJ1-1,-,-,TGCAGTGCTTTGCTCCGATCGAACACTGAAGCTTTCTTT,CSALLRSNTEAFF
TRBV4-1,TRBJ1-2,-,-,TGCGCCAGCAGCCATCCTGTTAGGGACGGAACTAACTATGGCTACACCTTC,CASSHPVRDGTNYGYTF
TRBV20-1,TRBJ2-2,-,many,TGCAGTGCTGCACCGCTGACAAGCAACACCGGGGAGCTGTTTTTT,CSAAPLTSNTGELFF
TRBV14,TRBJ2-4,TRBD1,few,TGTGCCAGCAGCCCTCTCCGGGACAGCGATCGAGCCAAAAACATTCAGTACTTC,CASSPLRDSDRAKNIQYF
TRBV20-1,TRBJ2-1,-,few,TGCAGTGCTAGCGGGATAGTGCAGTTCTTC,CSASGIVQFF
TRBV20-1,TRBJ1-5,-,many,TGCAGTGCTAGGTGGAGAAGGGGCAATCAGCCCCAGCATTTT,CSARWRRGNQPQHF
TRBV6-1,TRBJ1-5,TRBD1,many,TGTGCCAGCAGCGCCGGGACAGGGGGTTATAGGCCCCAGCATTTT,CASSAGTGGYRPQHF
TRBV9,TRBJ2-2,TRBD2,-,TGTGCCAGCGGCCCAGCGGGATCCGGGGAGCTGTTTTTT,CASGPAGSGELFF
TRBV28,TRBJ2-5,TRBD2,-,TGTGCCAGCAGCCCGCCGGGACTAGCGGGAGCTCAAGAGACCCAGTACTTC,CASSPPGLAGAQETQYF
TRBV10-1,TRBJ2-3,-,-,TGCGCCAGCACTCGCTCAGATACGCAGTATTTT,CASTRSDTQYF
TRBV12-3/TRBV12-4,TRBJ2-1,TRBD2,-,TGTGCCAGCAGTATCGCGGGAGGTTGGGATGAGCAGTTCTTC,CASSIAGGWDEQFF
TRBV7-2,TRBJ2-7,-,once,TGTGCCAGCAGCCGGGCGGGTAGGCCGCCGTACTTC,CASSRAGRPPYF
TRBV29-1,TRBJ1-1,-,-,TGCAGCGTTCACGGACAGACTCCGAACACTGAAGCTTTCTTT,CSVHGQTPNTEAFF
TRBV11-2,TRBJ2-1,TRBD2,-,TGTGCCAGCAGCTCGGGCGGGAGGGAAAGGGGTGAGCAGTTCTTC,CASSSGGRERGEQFF
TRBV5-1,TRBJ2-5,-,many,TGCGCCAGCAGCTTGGGTTTGTTCGCCGGCATTCAAGAGACCCAGTACTTC,CASSLGLFAGIQETQYF
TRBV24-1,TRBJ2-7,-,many,TGTGCCACCAGTGATGGGCGGGCCGAGCAGTACTTC,CATSDGRAEQYF
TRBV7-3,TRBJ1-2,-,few,TGTGCCAGCAGCCGTTCCTCCGACACCAAGGACAGCGTCGGGTATGGCTACACCTTC,CASSRSSDTKDSVGYGYTF
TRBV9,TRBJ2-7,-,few,TGTGCCAGCAGCGTAGACCGAAAAGGCTACGAGCAGTACTTC,CASSVDRKGYEQYF
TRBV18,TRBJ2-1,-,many,TGTGCCAGCTCACCCGGGCTAGTCAATGAGCAGTTCTTC,CASSPGLVNEQFF
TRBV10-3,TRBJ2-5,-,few,TGTGCCATCAGTGAGGTCAGCATGGGGACCCAGTACTTC,CAISEVSMGTQYF
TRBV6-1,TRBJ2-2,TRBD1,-,TGTGCCAGCAGTGAACCAGGGGGCGCATCCGGGGAGCTGTTTTTT,CASSEPGGASGELFF
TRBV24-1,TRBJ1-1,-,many,TGTGCCACCAGGGGCGGACTGAACACTGAAGCTTTCTTT,CATRGGLNTEAFF
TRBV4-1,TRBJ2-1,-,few,TGCGCCAGCAGCCAAGATCCTAGCCCCTACAATGAGCAGTTCTTC,CASSQDPSPYNEQFF
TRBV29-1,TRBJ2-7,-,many,TGCAGCTCCACCGTAGCAGGCGAGCAGTACTTC,CSSTVAGEQYF
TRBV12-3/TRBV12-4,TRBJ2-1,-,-,TGTGCCAGCAGTTTTACGTTAGAGCAGTTCTTC,CASSFTLEQFF
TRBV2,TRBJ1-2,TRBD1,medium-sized,TGTGCCAGCAGTCTACAGGGGGTCAACTATGGCTACACCTTC,CASSLQGVNYGYTF
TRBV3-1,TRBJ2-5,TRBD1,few,TGTGCCAGCAGCCAAGGCCAGGGGGAAGAGACCCAGTACTTC,CASSQGQGEETQYF
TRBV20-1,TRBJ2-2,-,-,TGCAGTGCTAGTAGAGCGGCGAACACCGGGGAGCTGTTTTTT,CSASRAANTGELFF
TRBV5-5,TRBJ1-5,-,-,TGTGCCAGCAGCCGGAGGGAAATAGGGCTTAATCAGCCCCAGCATTTT,CASSRREIGLNQPQHF
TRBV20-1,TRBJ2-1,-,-,TGCAGTGCAACCGCCCGCAATGAGCAGTTCTTC,CSATARNEQFF
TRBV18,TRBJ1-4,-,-,TGTGCCAGCTCACCGAGGAAACAGGCCGCAACTAATGAAAAACTGTTTTTT,CASSPRKQAATNEKLFF
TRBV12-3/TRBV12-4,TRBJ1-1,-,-,TGTGCCAGCAGCACCAGCGACACAAGGAACACTGAAGCTTTCTTT,CASSTSDTRNTEAFF
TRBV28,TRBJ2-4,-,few,TGTGCCAGCAGTCCCCAACCCGGGAAGATGGGAGACATTCAGTACTTC,CASSPQPGKMGDIQYF
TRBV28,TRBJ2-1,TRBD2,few,TGTGCCAGCAGGGCTAGCGGGAGTTCTATGTCTAATGAGCAGTTCTTC,CASRASGSSMSNEQFF
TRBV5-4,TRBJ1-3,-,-,TGTGCCAGCAGCTTGGGGGGCGCAGGAAACACCATATATTTT,CASSLGGAGNTIYF
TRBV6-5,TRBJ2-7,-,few,TGTGCCAGCAGTCTAGACAGCCTAAGCTCCTACGAGCAGTACTTC,CASSLDSLSSYEQYF
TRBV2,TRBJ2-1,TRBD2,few,TGTGCCAGCAGTGAACGGGCGCTAGCGGGTGTGTATGAGCAGTTCTTC,CASSERALAGVYEQFF
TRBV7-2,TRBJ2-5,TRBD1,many,TGTGCCAGCAGCGAAGGACAGGGGCCCGGGTATCTCCAGTACTTC,CASSEGQGPGYLQYF
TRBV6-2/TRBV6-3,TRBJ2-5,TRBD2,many,TGTGCCAGCAGCAACCAACTAACGACTAGCGCCCAAGAGACCCAGTACTTC,CASSNQLTTSAQETQYF
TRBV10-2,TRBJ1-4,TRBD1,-,TGCGCCAGCAGTGGGGGACAGGGGGATGAAAAACTGTTTTTT,CASSGGQGDEKLFF
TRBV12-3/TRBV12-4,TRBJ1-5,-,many,TGTGCCAGCAGTTTAGCGGCAGGCTCGGGGATCAATCAGCCCCAGCATTTT,CASSLAAGSGINQPQHF
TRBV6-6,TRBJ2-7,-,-,TGTGCCAGCAGTTCTATGGGCTACGAGCAGTACTTC,CASSSMGYEQYF
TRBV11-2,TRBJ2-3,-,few,TGTGCCAGCATTAAAGAGGGGTGGGGGAGCACAGATACGCAGTATTTT,CASIKEGWGSTDTQYF
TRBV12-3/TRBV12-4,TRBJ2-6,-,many,TGTGCCAGCGGCCGAACAGCCTCTGGGGCCAACGTCCTGACTTTC,CASGRTASGANVLTF
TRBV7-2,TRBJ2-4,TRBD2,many,TGTGCCAGCAGCCTGACGGCTAGCGGGTCCACCGGGGGAAACATTCAGTACTTC,CASSLTASGSTGGNIQYF
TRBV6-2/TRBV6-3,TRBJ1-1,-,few,TGTGCCAGCAGTTACGGGGTCACTGAAGCTTTCTTT,CASSYGVTEAFF
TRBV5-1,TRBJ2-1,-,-,TGCGCCAGCAGCTCGGGACAAACGTACAATGAGCAGTTCTTC,CASSSGQTYNEQFF
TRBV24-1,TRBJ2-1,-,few,TGTGCCGCCCGTTTACATTACTCCTACAATGAGCAGTTCTTC,CAARLHYSYNEQFF
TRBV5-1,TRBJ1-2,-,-,TGCGCCAGCAGCTTGGAGGCGGACTATGGCTACACCTTC,CASSLEADYGYTF
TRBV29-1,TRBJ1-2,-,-,TGCAGTATCCGAAGCGATGGCTACACCTTC,CSIRSDGYTF